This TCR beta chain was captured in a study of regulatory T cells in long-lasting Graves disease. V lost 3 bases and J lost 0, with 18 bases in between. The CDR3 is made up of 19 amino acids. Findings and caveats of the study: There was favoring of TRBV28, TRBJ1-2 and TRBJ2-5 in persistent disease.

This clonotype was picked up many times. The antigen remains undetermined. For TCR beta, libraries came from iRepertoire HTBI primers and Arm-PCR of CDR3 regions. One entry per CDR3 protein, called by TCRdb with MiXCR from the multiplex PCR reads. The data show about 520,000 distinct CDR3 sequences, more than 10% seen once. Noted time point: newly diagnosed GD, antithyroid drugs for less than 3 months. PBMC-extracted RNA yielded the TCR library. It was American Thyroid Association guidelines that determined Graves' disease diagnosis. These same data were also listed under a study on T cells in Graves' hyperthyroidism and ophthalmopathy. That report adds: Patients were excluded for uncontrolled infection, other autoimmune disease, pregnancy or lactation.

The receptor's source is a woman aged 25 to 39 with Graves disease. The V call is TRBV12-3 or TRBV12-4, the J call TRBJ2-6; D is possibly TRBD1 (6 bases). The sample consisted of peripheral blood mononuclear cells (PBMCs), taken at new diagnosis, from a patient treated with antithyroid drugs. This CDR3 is CASSFPRRDKTSGANVLTF. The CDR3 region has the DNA TGTGCCAGCAGTTTCCCGCGCCGGGACAAAACCTCTGGGGCCAACGTCCTGACTTTC.